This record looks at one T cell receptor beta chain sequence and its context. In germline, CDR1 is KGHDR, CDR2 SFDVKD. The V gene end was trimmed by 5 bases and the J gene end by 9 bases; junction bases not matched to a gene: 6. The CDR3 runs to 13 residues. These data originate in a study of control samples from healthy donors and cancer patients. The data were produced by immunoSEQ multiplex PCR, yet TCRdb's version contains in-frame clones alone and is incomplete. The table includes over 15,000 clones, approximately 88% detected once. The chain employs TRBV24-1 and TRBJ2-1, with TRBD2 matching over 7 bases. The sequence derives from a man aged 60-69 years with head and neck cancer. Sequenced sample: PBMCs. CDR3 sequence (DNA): TGTGCCACCAGTGGTAAAGCGGGGACTGAGCAGTTCTTC. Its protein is CATSGKAGTEQFF.